This T cell receptor (beta chain) was sequenced for a study of T cells in Graves' hyperthyroidism and ophthalmopathy (dated by TCRdb to about 2019). Background on the whole study: Peripheral blood was collected at initial diagnosis, before any treatment. In addition, the study compared T-cell repertoires in thyroid tissue and in blood from five or six Graves' hyperthyroidism patients. An independent validation cohort of around 19 hyperthyroidism patients and approximately 15 patients who later progressed to ophthalmopathy tested prospective prediction of ophthalmopathy. After blood sampling, hyperthyroidism patients were treated with methimazole at a starting dose of 30 mg daily, and ophthalmopathy patients were treated with high-dose intravenous methylprednisolone. To identify TCR V-J signatures that set the groups apart, the researchers used a discovery cohort of 100 patients, made up of around 42 with Graves' ophthalmopathy and about 60 with stable Graves' hyperthyroidism. TCR Vbeta CDR3 sequencing of roughly 140 peripheral blood samples (more than 40 ophthalmopathy, roughly 72 hyperthyroidism and roughly 17 progressor patients) is reported in the paper. For training and testing, the 110 or so patients in the discovery cohort were randomly divided in a 7:3 ratio.

Amplification of TCR beta CDR3 regions was carried out from RNA transcripts. The TCR CDR3 was subjected to a first round of RT-PCR using the HTBI primer set and the Qiagen OneStep RT-PCR kit. Libraries were constructed in a second round of multiplex PCR, after which size selection and purification were carried out. Sequencing of the libraries was done on an Illumina HiSeq2000 using paired-end 100 bp reads. Turning to the authors' computational methods: SOAPnuke was used to process the raw data, with reads discarded if the reads contained adapters or uncalled bases, had a mean Phred below 15, or lacked an exact constant-primer or identifier match. High-quality paired reads were merged using COPE v1.2.5, and each unique nucleotide sequence was defined as a clonotype. MiTCR v1.1 was used to align clonotypes to the IMGT TRBV, TRBD and TRBJ reference segments. Analysis was restricted to V-J combinations with a frequency above 0.0001, which covered roughly 99% of repertoires. The TCS score was defined as the ratio of F50 (clonal expansion) to E x V (chaos), calculated using BLOSUM62-based TCRdist between CDR3 peptides within each V-J. Welch's t-statistics and random forest reduced some 510 V-J features to 10 to 15, which were used in a naive Bayes classifier (R e1071). Through fastp at Q25 and MiXCR, TCRdb rebuilt clones from the public reads, retaining in-frame beta chains. Records with the same CDR3 protein are collapsed into one entry carrying the most frequent genes and DNA. It is TCRdb's table, rather than the study itself, that gives the V and J calls and clone size. This sample gives about 400,000 distinct CDR3 sequences in total; about 16% of them show up just once. The ten top clones hold 32% of the sample.

This clonotype was detected many times. It lacks a known antigen. One base away there is no much larger clone; base qualities are not given. As encoded in the germline V gene, CDR1 is SGHDN while CDR2 is FVKESK. The V end loses 0 bases and the J end loses 9 bases, and a stretch of 9 bases separates them. There are 13 amino acids in the CDR3, from cysteine to phenylalanine inclusive. The read is trimmed to its CDR3 DNA, 39 bases read in frame from base 1. The paper's findings and limits, for the study overall: In validation, the model predicted progression to ophthalmopathy with approximately 69% sensitivity and roughly 72% specificity, a median of about six months before onset. Blood samples also contained most of the expanded thyroid clonotypes (frequency above 0.001), which suggests that blood repertoires may reflect thyroid immune responses. Sample size was not statistically predetermined, and investigators were not blinded to group allocation. A model built on a 13 V-J signature distinguished ophthalmopathy from stable hyperthyroidism, reaching roughly 88% sensitivity and about 81% specificity in cross-validation and 80%/75% in testing.

Stable Graves' hyperthyroidism was defined as the absence of progression to ophthalmopathy over 18 months of follow-up. Hyperthyroidism patients were newly diagnosed, had a disease duration of under 2 months, and were aged 18 to 65 years. Exclusion was applied to patients with uncontrolled infections, other autoimmune diseases, pregnancy or lactation. Diagnoses relied on clinical symptoms, serum thyroxine and TRAb, thyroid ultrasound and orbital computed tomography. PBMCs were separated from roughly 10 ml of fresh peripheral blood using Ficoll-Paque density gradient centrifugation. Total RNA was extracted with Trizol reagent, and quality was checked on an Agilent 2100 Bioanalyzer.

The receptor comes from a woman aged 25 to 45 with Graves' hyperthyroidism. Sequencing was done on a sample of blood. The rearrangement combines TRBV14 with TRBJ2-1, with the D gene uncertain. Here the CDR3 is given as CASSQDRVGEQFF. In nucleotides, the sequence is TGTGCCAGCAGCCAAGATCGCGTGGGTGAGCAGTTCTTC.